This TCR beta chain was sequenced for a study of blood T cell repertoires in COVID-19. Overall study context: The cDNA or gDNA used as material had been derived from T cells, B-cell-depleted T cells, or PBMCs.

Here immunoSEQ multiplex PCR was the method, and the copy in TCRdb shows in-frame clones only, minus some. The sample has 200,000 to 250,000 clones, about 79% seen once. Trimming removed 0 bases at V and 7 bases at J, with 4 bases between. The CDR3 has 12 amino acids. The germline V gene has CDR1 SGHTA and CDR2 FQGNSA. The receptor was derived from a woman between 40 and 50 years old who had recovered from COVID-19. The genes are TRBV7-2 and TRBJ1-5; D not resolved. Sequenced: peripheral blood. The CDR3 here is CASSLALQPQHF. The CDR3 DNA reads as TGTGCCAGCAGCTTAGCTCTGCAGCCCCAGCATTTT.